A single sample is the source of the 5 T cell receptor beta chains below, sequenced in a study of blood T cell repertoires in COVID-19. Only in-frame clones appear in the TCRdb table, and some are missing; sequencing was by immunoSEQ multiplex PCR. The sample lists about 250,000 clones, around 89% occurring once. Sequencing was carried out using PBMCs or T cells enriched from blood (not recorded which). The receptors stem from a woman between 18 and 30 years old who had recovered from COVID-19.

This clone occurred once. The V and J genes are TRBV2 and TRBJ2-7; tentative D call: TRBD1 (5 bases). Germline V gene lookup returns CDR1 SNHLY and CDR2 FYNNEI. The CDR3 totals 14 residues. V lost 8 bases and J lost 5, with 19 bases in between. CDR3 coding DNA: TGTGCCAGCCGCGGACAAGAAGGGCCCAACGAGCAGTACTTC. Amino acid sequence: CASRGQEGPNEQYF. Full variable domain (rest looked up from reference TRBV2 and TRBJ2-7): EPEVTQTPSHQVTQMGQEVILRCVPISNHLYFYWYRQILGQKVEFLVSFYNNEISEKSEIFDDQFSVERPDGSNFTLKIRSTKLEDSAMYFCASRGQEGPNEQYFGPGTRLTVT.

The chain links TRBV4-1 to TRBJ1-5; D is uncertain. Germline V gene sequence: CDR1 MGHRA, CDR2 YSYEKL. The CDR3 spans 16 residues. V was clipped by 4 bases and J by 1 base, with 14 bases between them. DNA of the CDR3: TGCGCCAGCAGCCTAACGACTACTGGCAGCAATCAGCCCCAGCATTTT. It is translated as CASSLTTTGSNQPQHF.

The chain couples TRBV19 to TRBJ2-3; D unclear. The CDR3 length is 14 residues. CDR1 is LNHDA, CDR2 SQIVND, per germline (reference sequence). The germline V and J ends were trimmed by 7 bases and 6 bases, with 17 bases remaining between them. This CDR3 is CASKNSPRSDTQYF. The CDR3 region has the DNA TGTGCCAGTAAAAATAGCCCTCGGTCTGATACGCAGTATTTT.

The chain recombines TRBV6-5 with TRBJ1-2; TRBD1 matches at 9 bases. From germline, CDR1 is MNHEY and CDR2 SVGAGI. The CDR3 spans 15 residues. V lost 5 bases and J lost 8; bases outside the gene matches: 12. The chain's CDR3 is CASSTIPGQGGGYTF. In DNA, the CDR3 is TGTGCCAGCAGTACCATCCCGGGACAGGGTGGGGGCTACACCTTC.

A few counts support this clone. The chain employs TRBV27 and TRBJ1-6; D is perhaps TRBD1 (6 bases). The V gene's germline CDR1 is MNHEY and CDR2 SMNVEV (reference sequence). The CDR3 contains 14 residues. V was clipped by 7 bases and J by 13 bases, with 20 bases between them. CDR3 loop: CASTTGTPTFPLHF. The CDR3 nucleotides read TGTGCCAGCACTACCGGGACACCGACCTTTCCCCTCCACTTT.